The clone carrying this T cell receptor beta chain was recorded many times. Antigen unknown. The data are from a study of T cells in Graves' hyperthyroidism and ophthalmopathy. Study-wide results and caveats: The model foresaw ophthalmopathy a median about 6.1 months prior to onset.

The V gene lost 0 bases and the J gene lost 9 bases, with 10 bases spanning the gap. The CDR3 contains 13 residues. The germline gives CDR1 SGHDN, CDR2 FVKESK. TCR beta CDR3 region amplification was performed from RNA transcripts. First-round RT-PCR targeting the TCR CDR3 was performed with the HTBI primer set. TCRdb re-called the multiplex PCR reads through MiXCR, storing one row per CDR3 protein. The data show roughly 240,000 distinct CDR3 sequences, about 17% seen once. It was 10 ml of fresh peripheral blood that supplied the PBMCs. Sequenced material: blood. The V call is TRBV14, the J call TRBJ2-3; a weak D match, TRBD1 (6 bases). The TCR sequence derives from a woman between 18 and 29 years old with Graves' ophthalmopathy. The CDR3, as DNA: TGTGCCAGCAGCCAAGACCTTAGGGGGACGCAGTATTTT. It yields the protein CASSQDLRGTQYF.